Below are 4 T cell receptor beta chains sequenced from a single sample in a study of human T cells and chemical hapten exposure. MiXCR, applied by TCRdb to the RACE reads, yields one record per CDR3 protein. The data show 70,000 to 90,000 distinct CDR3 sequences, under 14% seen once. Documented time point: patch test 3, about 24 weeks after DPC sensitization. The treatment was: therapeutic diphenylcyclopropenone sensitization with weekly scalp DPC. The specimen was whole blood, collected in connection with sensitization to the hapten diphenylcyclopropenone (DPC). Every receptor here comes from a woman aged 50 to 65 with alopecia areata. Some clones in this sample may be carry-over from other donors' samples.

Many counts were recorded for this clonotype. CDR3 DNA: TGTGCCAGCAGTTTTACAGGGGTATTATACAATGAGCAGTTCTTC. Translating gives CASSFTGVLYNEQFF. This chain links TRBV5-4 with TRBJ2-1; 7 nucleotides line up with TRBD1. This CDR3 comprises 15 residues. With V trimmed by 5 bases and J by 4 bases, 9 bases remained unmatched. From germline, CDR1 is SGHNT and CDR2 YYREEE (reference sequence).

This clonotype was found a few times. The chain has TRBV19 and TRBJ2-1, with D tentatively TRBD1 or TRBD2 (5 bases each). Germline CDR1 LNHDA, CDR2 SQIVND (reference sequence). The CDR3 sequence is 12 residues long. V shed 6 bases and J shed 9 bases, with 12 bases lying between them. In DNA, the CDR3 is TGTGCCAGTAGCTTGACGGGGCGTGAGCAGTTCTTC. Translation gives CASSLTGREQFF.

This clonotype was recorded at least ten times. The chain has TRBV5-4 and TRBJ2-7, with D unresolved. V dropped 4 bases and J dropped 1 base, with 9 bases sitting between them. Germline loops: CDR1 SGHNT, CDR2 YYREEE (reference sequence). The CDR3 runs 13 residues. CDR3 residues: CASSPRQSYEQYF. For the CDR3, the DNA is TGTGCCAGCAGCCCCCGACAATCCTACGAGCAGTACTTC.

This clonotype was counted only a few times. The J gene is TRBJ1-1, the V gene TRBV6-5; no firm D call. CDR1 is MNHEY and CDR2 is SVGAGI in the germline V gene. Between the trimmed V and J ends, which lost 6 bases and 1 base, there was a span of 9 bases. CDR3 size: 13 residues. The CDR3: CASRFQRNTEAFF. The CDR3 coding sequence is TGTGCCAGCAGATTCCAGAGGAACACTGAAGCTTTCTTT.